Presented here are 19 T cell receptor beta chains from one specimen sequenced in a study of T cells in Graves' hyperthyroidism and ophthalmopathy. Amplification of TCR beta CDR3 regions used RNA as the template. Initially, a first-round RT-PCR of the TCR CDR3 employed the HTBI primer set. MiXCR, run by TCRdb on the multiplex PCR reads, gives a single entry per CDR3 protein. The sample consists of nearly 600,000 distinct CDR3 sequences, 14% of them appearing once. Sequences were obtained from blood. The source of these receptors is a woman aged 18-35 years with Graves' ophthalmopathy.

This clonotype showed up many times. Sequence at one end of the junction differs from germline and may be a read error. The chain recombines TRBV11-1 with TRBJ2-7; weak D call: TRBD1 (5 bases). CDR1 and CDR2 (germline): SGHAT, FQDESV (reference sequence). The CDR3 is 14 residues long. The CDR3 bases are TGTGCCAGCAGCTTCGTCCCAGGGCCCTACGGGCAGTACTTC. The encoded protein is CASSFVPGPYGQYF.

This sequence joins TRBV28 and TRBJ2-3; 14 nucleotides match TRBD2. The V gene end was trimmed by 4 bases and the J gene end by 3 bases; junction bases not matched to a gene: 3. Germline lookup yields CDR1 MDHEN and CDR2 SYDVKM. The CDR3 covers 16 residues. CDR3 bases: TGTGCCAGCAGTTATGGGACTAGCGGGAGAACAGATACGCAGTATTTT. Amino acid sequence: CASSYGTSGRTDTQYF.

This clonotype was seen repeatedly, ten times or more. This rearrangement joins TRBV20-1 to TRBJ2-5; 11 bases are a match to TRBD2. The CDR3 is made up of 14 amino acids. Germline lookup yields CDR1 DFQATT and CDR2 SNEGSKA (reference sequence). V shed 4 bases and J 4 bases; nucleotides not matched to a gene: 5. In DNA, the CDR3 is TGCAGTGCTACCCTAGCGGGAGGTGCAGAGACCCAGTACTTC. It codes for CSATLAGGAETQYF.

To note about this clonotype: A clone one base away is much larger, so this may be a read error. V gene TRBV2 combines with J gene TRBJ1-1, with D maybe TRBD1 (6 bases). Looked up from germline, CDR1 is SNHLY and CDR2 is FYNNEI. This CDR3 region has 15 residues. The CDR3 DNA reads TGTGCCAGCAGTGGGGAGGGACAAGAGAACACTGAAGCTTCCTTT. Protein sequence: CASSGEGQENTEASF. Based on the CDR3 plus reference TRBV2 and TRBJ1-1, the full variable domain is EPEVTQTPSHQVTQMGQEVILRCVPISNHLYFYWYRQILGQKVEFLVSFYNNEISEKSEIFDDQFSVERPDGSNFTLKIRSTKLEDSAMYFCASSGEGQENTEASFGQGTRLTVV.

The sample holds many counts of this clonotype. This rearrangement joins TRBV30 to TRBJ1-5; D uncertain. This CDR3 is 14 amino acids long. Trimming stripped 0 bases from V and 6 bases from J, with 12 bases between. Germline loops: CDR1 GTSNPN, CDR2 SVGIG (reference sequence). CDR3 sequence (DNA): TGTGCCTGGAGTGTACCCCGGACGGGTCAGCCCCAGCATTTT. Protein product: CAWSVPRTGQPQHF.

This clonotype was observed many times. The DNA of the CDR3 is TGTGCCAGCAAGCGGGGAGACACCACAGATACGCAGTATTTT. Its protein is CASKRGDTTDTQYF. This chain links TRBV2 with TRBJ2-3; TRBD2 matches 7 bases. The germline CDR1 and CDR2 sequences are SNHLY and FYNNEI. The trim removed 7 bases at V and 2 bases at J, leaving 6 bases unmatched. This CDR3 spans 14 amino acids.

About this clonotype: One end of the junction fails to match germline, which may point to a read error. This chain links TRBV6-1 with TRBJ2-7, with a tentative D call TRBD1 (6 bases). This CDR3 region has 15 residues. CDR1 and CDR2 from the germline V gene are MNHNS and SASEGT. Here the CDR3 reads CTSSWRSGVSYEQYF. The CDR3 coding sequence is TGTACCAGCAGTTGGAGGTCAGGGGTCTCCTACGAGCAGTACTTC.

This clonotype was seen only a few times. The chain combines TRBV6-1 with TRBJ2-2; D uncertain. Trimming shortened V by 8 bases and J by 8 bases, and 12 bases separated the two germline ends. The CDR3 runs 12 residues. Germline V gene sequence: CDR1 MNHNS, CDR2 SASEGT. The CDR3 coding sequence is TGTGCCAGCGGCTTCGGGCATGGGGAGCTGTTTTTT. The encoded protein is CASGFGHGELFF.

This clonotype has at least ten counts. The rearrangement joins TRBV30 to TRBJ1-1, with a possible D match to TRBD1 (5 bases). Trimming shortened V by 3 bases and J by 6 bases, and 8 bases separated the two germline ends. The germline CDR1 and CDR2 sequences are GTSNPN and SVGIG (reference sequence). The CDR3 has 11 residues. The CDR3 sequence: CAWRGGAEAFF. The CDR3 DNA reads TGTGCCTGGAGGGGGGGTGCTGAAGCTTTCTTT.

This clonotype was seen repeatedly, ten times or more. The chain couples TRBV11-1 to TRBJ1-1; D might be TRBD1 (6 bases). The CDR3 totals 14 residues. Germline CDR1 SGHAT, CDR2 FQDESV (reference sequence). V shed 1 base and J shed 4 bases, with 10 bases lying between them. The CDR3: CASSLDRAGTEAFF. DNA for the CDR3: TGTGCCAGCAGCTTAGACAGGGCCGGCACTGAAGCTTTCTTT.

The CDR3 DNA is TGTGCCAGCAGCTCTCCGGGACTAGCCTCCGAGCAGTACTTC. Translated, it gives CASSSPGLASEQYF. The chain is built from TRBV5-6 and TRBJ2-7, with TRBD2 matching 9 bases. With 3 bases clipped from V and 6 bases from J, the junction kept 7 bases outside the gene matches. Looked up from germline, CDR1 is SGHDT and CDR2 is YYEEEE. The CDR3 contains 14 residues. The whole variable domain, remainder taken from reference TRBV5-6 and TRBJ2-7, is DAGVTQSPTHLIKTRGQQVTLRCSPKSGHDTVSWYQQALGQGPQFIFQYYEEEERQRGNFPDRFSGHQFPNYSSELNVNALLLGDSALYLCASSSPGLASEQYFGPGTRLTVT.

This clonotype has at least ten counts. The V and J genes are TRBV5-1 and TRBJ2-5; possibly TRBD1 for D (6 bases). Trimming took off 4 bases at V and 6 bases at J, with 19 bases between the two ends. Germline lookup yields CDR1 SGHRS and CDR2 YFSETQ. The CDR3 has 15 amino acids. The CDR3 DNA sequence: TGCGCCAGCAGCGGGAGCCGAGGGGGTACGAAGACCCAGTACTTC. Its protein product is CASSGSRGGTKTQYF. The full variable domain, in which reference TRBV5-1 and TRBJ2-5 provide the parts outside the CDR3, is KAGVTQTPRYLIKTRGQQVTLSCSPISGHRSVSWYQQTPGQGLQFLFEYFSETQRNKGNFPGRFSGRQFSNSRSEMNVSTLELGDSALYLCASSGSRGGTKTQYFGPGTRLLVL.

This clonotype was counted ten times or more. V and J are TRBV3-1 and TRBJ2-3; weak D call: TRBD1 (5 bases). The germline gives CDR1 LGHDT, CDR2 YNNKEL (reference sequence). The CDR3 has 15 residues. V was shortened by 4 bases and J by 2 bases, with 13 bases between the two germline ends. CDR3 in amino acids: CASSPRGSYTDTQYF. The CDR3 nucleotides are TGTGCCAGCAGCCCAAGGGGCTCATACACAGATACGCAGTATTTT.

The J gene is TRBJ2-4, the V gene TRBV7-9; 11 bases fit TRBD2. The CDR3 is 14 amino acids. Germline V lookup: CDR1 SEHNR, CDR2 FQNEAQ (reference sequence). V dropped 2 bases and J dropped 14; count of bases not matched to a gene: 8. The CDR3 here is CASSLSLAGGVKYF. The CDR3 bases are TGTGCCAGCAGCTTATCTCTAGCGGGAGGAGTGAAGTACTTC.

Note on this clonotype: A clone one base away is much larger, so this may be a read error. Without the conserved terminal phenylalanine or tryptophan, this CDR3 likely stems from a read error. The genes are TRBV6-2 or TRBV6-3 and TRBJ2-5; 10 positions match TRBD2. The CDR3 length is 16 residues. The V and J ends lost 6 bases and 4 bases, in that order; junction bases with no gene match: 11. Germline V gene data show CDR1 as MNHEY and CDR2 as SVGEGT. The CDR3 sequence is CASRVDSASGRETQYL. The CDR3 DNA is TGTGCCAGCAGGGTCGACTCGGCTAGCGGGAGAGAGACCCAGTACCTC.

This clonotype appeared many times. V and J are TRBV5-1 and TRBJ2-7; D gene ambiguous. This CDR3 comprises 13 residues. Trimming took off 4 bases at V and 4 bases at J, with 12 bases between the two ends. From germline, CDR1 is SGHRS and CDR2 YFSETQ. The CDR3 nucleotides are TGCGCCAGCAGCCCCTGGACGACATACGAGCAGTACTTC. Amino acid sequence: CASSPWTTYEQYF.

The table lists this clonotype with many counts. This chain joins TRBV10-3 and TRBJ1-2; TRBD1 agrees at 10 bases. The V gene's germline CDR1 is ENHRY and CDR2 SYGVKD. V lost 5 bases, J lost 8 bases, and 8 bases stayed unmatched. The CDR3 is 14 residues long. This CDR3 is CAISSRDRGRGYTF. The CDR3 coding sequence is TGTGCCATCAGTTCCCGGGACAGGGGACGAGGCTACACCTTC.

There are many counts of this clonotype. V is TRBV7-2 and J is TRBJ2-7; TRBD1 matches 7 bases. CDR3 size: 15 residues. Germline V gene sequence: CDR1 SGHTA, CDR2 FQGNSA. The J segment lost 1 base and the V segment lost 7 bases, leaving 10 bases of the junction unmatched. Here the CDR3 reads CASTMMGQFSYEQYF. The CDR3 region has the DNA TGTGCCAGCACCATGATGGGACAGTTTTCCTACGAGCAGTACTTC. Supplemented by reference TRBV7-2 and TRBJ2-7, the full variable domain reads GAGVSQSPSNKVTEKGKDVELRCDPISGHTALYWYRQSLGQGLEFLIYFQGNSAPDKSGLPSDRFSAERTGGSVSTLTIQRTQQEDSAVYLCASTMMGQFSYEQYFGPGTRLTVT.

Many counts were recorded for this clonotype. This chain uses TRBV7-2 with TRBJ2-1, with a tentative D call TRBD1 (6 bases). This CDR3 is built from 14 residues. V dropped 0 bases and J dropped 6 bases, with 9 bases sitting between them. Germline values: CDR1 SGHTA, CDR2 FQGNSA. The CDR3 DNA follows: TGTGCCAGCAGCTTAGCGGGCAGGGGCAATGAGCAGTTCTTC. This encodes CASSLAGRGNEQFF.